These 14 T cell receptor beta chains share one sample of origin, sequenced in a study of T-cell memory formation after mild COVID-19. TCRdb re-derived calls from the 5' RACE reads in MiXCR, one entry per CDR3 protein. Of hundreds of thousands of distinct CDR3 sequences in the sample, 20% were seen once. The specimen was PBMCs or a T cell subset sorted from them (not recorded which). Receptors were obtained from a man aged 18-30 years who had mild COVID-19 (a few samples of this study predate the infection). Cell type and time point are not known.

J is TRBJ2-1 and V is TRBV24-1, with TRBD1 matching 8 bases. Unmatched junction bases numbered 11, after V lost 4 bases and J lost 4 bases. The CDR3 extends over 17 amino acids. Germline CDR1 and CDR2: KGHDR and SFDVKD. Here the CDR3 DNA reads TGTGCCACCAGTGACCTCCCGACAGGGGCGGAATACAATGAGCAGTTCTTC. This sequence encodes CATSDLPTGAEYNEQFF.

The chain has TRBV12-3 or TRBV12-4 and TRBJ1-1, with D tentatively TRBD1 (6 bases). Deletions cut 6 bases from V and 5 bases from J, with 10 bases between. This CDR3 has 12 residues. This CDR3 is CASSTGRTEAFF. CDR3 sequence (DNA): TGTGCCAGCAGCACAGGGAGAACTGAAGCTTTCTTT.

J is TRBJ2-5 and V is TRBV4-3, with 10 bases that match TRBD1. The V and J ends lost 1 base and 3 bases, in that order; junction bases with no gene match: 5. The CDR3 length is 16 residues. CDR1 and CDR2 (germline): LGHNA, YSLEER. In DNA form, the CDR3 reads TGCGCCAGCAGCCAAGGAGGACAGGGGGTTGAAGAGACCCAGTACTTC. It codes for CASSQGGQGVEETQYF.

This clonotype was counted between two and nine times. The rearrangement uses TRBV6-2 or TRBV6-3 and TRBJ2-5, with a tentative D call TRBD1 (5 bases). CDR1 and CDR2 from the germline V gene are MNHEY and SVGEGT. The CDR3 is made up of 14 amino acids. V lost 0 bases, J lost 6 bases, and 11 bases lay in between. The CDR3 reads CASSYSSGIQTQYF. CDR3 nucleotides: TGTGCCAGCAGTTACTCTTCAGGGATACAGACCCAGTACTTC.

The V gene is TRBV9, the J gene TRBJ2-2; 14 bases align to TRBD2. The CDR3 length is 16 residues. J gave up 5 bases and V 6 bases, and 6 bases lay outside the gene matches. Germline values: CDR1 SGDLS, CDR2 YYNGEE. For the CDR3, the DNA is TGTGCCAGCACCCGACTAGCGGGGGGGCGGACCGGGGAGCTGTTTTTT. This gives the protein CASTRLAGGRTGELFF. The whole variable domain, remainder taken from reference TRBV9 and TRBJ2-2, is DSGVTQTPKHLITATGQRVTLRCSPRSGDLSVYWYQQSLDQGLQFLIQYYNGEERAKGNILERFSAQQFPDLHSELNLSSLELGDSALYFCASTRLAGGRTGELFFGEGSRLTVL.

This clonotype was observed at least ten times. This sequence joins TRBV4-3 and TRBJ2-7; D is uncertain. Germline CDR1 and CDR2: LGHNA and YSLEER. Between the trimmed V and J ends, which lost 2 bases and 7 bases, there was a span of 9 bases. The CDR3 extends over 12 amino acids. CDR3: CASSQYCREQYV. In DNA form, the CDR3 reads TGCGCCAGCAGCCAATATTGTAGGGAGCAGTACGTC.

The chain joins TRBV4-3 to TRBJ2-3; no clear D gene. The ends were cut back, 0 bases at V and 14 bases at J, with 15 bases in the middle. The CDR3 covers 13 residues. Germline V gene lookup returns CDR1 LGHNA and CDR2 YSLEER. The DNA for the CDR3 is TGCGCCAGCAGCCAAGATCTGAGGATACGCAGGTATTTT. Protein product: CASSQDLRIRRYF.

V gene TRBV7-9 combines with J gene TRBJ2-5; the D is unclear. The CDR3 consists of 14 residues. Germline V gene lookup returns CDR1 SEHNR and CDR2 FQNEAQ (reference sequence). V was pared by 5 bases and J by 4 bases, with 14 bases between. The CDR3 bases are TGTGCCAGCAGCCTCAGGAATCTAGGAGAGACCCAGTACTTC. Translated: CASSLRNLGETQYF.

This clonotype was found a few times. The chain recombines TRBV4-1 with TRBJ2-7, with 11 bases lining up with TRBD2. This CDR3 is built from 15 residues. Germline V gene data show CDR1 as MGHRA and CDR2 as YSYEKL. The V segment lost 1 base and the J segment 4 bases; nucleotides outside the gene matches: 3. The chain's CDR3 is CASSQVRLAGYEQYF. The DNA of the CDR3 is TGCGCCAGCAGCCAAGTTAGACTAGCGGGGTACGAGCAGTACTTC.

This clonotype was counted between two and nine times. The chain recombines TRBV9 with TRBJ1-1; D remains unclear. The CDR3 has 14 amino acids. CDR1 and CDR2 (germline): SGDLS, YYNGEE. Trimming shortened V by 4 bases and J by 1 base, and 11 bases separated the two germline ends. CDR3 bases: TGTGCCAGCAGCCCCCACGCCACGAACACTGAAGCTTTCTTT. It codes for CASSPHATNTEAFF. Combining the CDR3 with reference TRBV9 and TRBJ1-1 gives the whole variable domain DSGVTQTPKHLITATGQRVTLRCSPRSGDLSVYWYQQSLDQGLQFLIQYYNGEERAKGNILERFSAQQFPDLHSELNLSSLELGDSALYFCASSPHATNTEAFFGQGTRLTVV.

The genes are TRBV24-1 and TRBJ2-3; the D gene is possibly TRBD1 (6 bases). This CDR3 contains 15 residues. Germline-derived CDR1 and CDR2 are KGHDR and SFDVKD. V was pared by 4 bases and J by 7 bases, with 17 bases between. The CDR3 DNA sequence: TGTGCCACCAGTGACCCAAGACAGGATCGGAATACGCAGTATTTT. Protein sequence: CATSDPRQDRNTQYF.

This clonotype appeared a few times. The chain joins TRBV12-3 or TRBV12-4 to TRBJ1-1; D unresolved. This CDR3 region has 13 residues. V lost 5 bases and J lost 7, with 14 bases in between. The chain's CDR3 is CASSRGRAIEAFF. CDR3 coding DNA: TGTGCCAGCAGTCGCGGACGGGCCATTGAAGCTTTCTTT.

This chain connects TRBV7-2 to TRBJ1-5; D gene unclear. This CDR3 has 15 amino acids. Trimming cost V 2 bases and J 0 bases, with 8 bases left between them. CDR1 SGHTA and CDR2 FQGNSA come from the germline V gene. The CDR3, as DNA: TGTGCCAGCAGCTTATGGGTGAATAGCAATCAGCCCCAGCATTTT. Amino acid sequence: CASSLWVNSNQPQHF.

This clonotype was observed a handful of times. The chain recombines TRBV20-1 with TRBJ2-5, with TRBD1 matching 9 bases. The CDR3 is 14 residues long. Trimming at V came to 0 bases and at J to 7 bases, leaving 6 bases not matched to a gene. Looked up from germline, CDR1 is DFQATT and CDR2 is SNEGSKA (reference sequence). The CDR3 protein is CSARDPGQGTTQYF. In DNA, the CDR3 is TGCAGTGCTAGAGACCCCGGACAGGGGACGACCCAGTACTTC.